This is a list of T cell receptor beta chains from one sample in a study of shared clonotypes between healthy human individuals. Profiling relied on immunoSEQ multiplex PCR, and the TCRdb table lists in-frame clones only, not all of them. Altogether over a million clones are present, under 80% being singletons, with the ten largest covering 1.4% to 1.5%. The sequencing sample was made of memory CD4+ T cells sorted from blood. The receptors here all came from a man aged 18 to 35 in good health. CDR3s include the opening cysteine and the closing phenylalanine or tryptophan. Fields, in order: V gene, J gene, CDR3 protein.

>TRBV29-1|TRBJ2-7
CSVDLGQGSYEQYF
>TRBV19|TRBJ2-2
CASSISKSYAGELFF
>TRBV6-1|TRBJ1-2
CASSDQTGGPYGYTF
>TRBV2|TRBJ2-1
CASSGVARQQFF
>TRBV2|TRBJ2-5
CASSPLETQYF
>TRBV27|TRBJ1-6
CASSFPYSPLHF
>TRBV2|TRBJ2-4
CASSPALVAKNIQYF
>TRBV7-9|TRBJ2-5
CASSLDVGGDQETQYF
>TRBV28|TRBJ2-7
CASSPATNSVYEQYF
>TRBV19|TRBJ2-3
CASSAPGLATDTQYF
>TRBV5-4|TRBJ2-5
CASSLEGGPARGTQYF
>TRBV6-5|TRBJ1-2
CASSPSGGSGYTF
>TRBV29-1|TRBJ2-7
CSVTGLYEQYF
>TRBV30|TRBJ2-7
CAWSRLAGGASYEQYF
>TRBV18|TRBJ2-7
CASSPNMGTGIYEQYF
>TRBV6-5|TRBJ1-1
CASSYGTEAFF
>TRBV13|TRBJ2-3
CASSLGLAGGPRADTQYF
>TRBV11-2|TRBJ2-7
CASSTGRNHYEQYF
>TRBV30|TRBJ2-3
CAWAQTGDTQYF
>TRBV11-2|TRBJ1-5
CASSLAGLDQPQHF
>TRBV18|TRBJ2-7
CASSPRLMTGEPYEQYF
>TRBV5-4|TRBJ2-3
CASSYTGVDTQYF
>TRBV27|TRBJ2-2
CASSPGQGFANTGELFF
>TRBV9|TRBJ2-1
CASSVGRERNNEQFF
>TRBV7-8|TRBJ1-1
CASSRTDSRTEAFF
>TRBV5-1|TRBJ1-2
CASSPDNSGYTF
>TRBV4-3|TRBJ2-3
CASSHLTSGTDTQYF
>TRBV7-2|TRBJ2-5
CASSRTGRETQYF
>TRBV2|TRBJ2-5
CASSKDRSQETQYF
>TRBV28|TRBJ1-1
CASILNTEAFF
>TRBV5-8|TRBJ1-1
CASRGTAPLNTEAFF
>TRBV6-5|TRBJ1-6
CASSSITGNSPLHF
>TRBV15|TRBJ2-5
CATSRDEDGSEYF
>TRBV5-1|TRBJ1-2
CASSLGHMDGYTF
>TRBV19|TRBJ1-1
CASSPGRAQIMNTEAFF
>TRBV27|TRBJ2-1
CASSGLAGAYNEQFF
>TRBV7-2|TRBJ1-5
CASSNSGNQPQHF
>TRBV28|TRBJ1-1
CASSLESQASLTEAFF
>TRBV25-1|TRBJ2-1
CASSEEGSSYNEQFF
>TRBV4-1|TRBJ1-5
CASSQDGSADRGNQPQHF
>TRBV5-1|TRBJ2-6
CASWGSGANVLTF
>TRBV9|TRBJ1-3
CASSVGPIGAGNTIYF
>TRBV18|TRBJ2-1
CASSPPIGDEQFF
>TRBV28|TRBJ1-2
CAMAQGSGYGYTF
>TRBV19|TRBJ2-2
CASSSPGGRTGELFF